This entry is about one TCR gamma chain. Its antigen is currently unknown. Since a much larger clone is just one base distant, this may be a read error. Distinct nucleotide sequences in the sample also encode this CDR3. The TRG library came from 200 to 250 ng of biopsy DNA amplified with LymphoTrack primers. TCRdb re-called clones from the multiplex PCR reads via CATT. Among around 930 gamma-chain clones listed, roughly 52% were seen once. The data belong to a study of intestinal T cells in coeliac disease. CDR3 length: 17 residues. From germline, CDR1 is EGSNGY and CDR2 YDSYNSKV. The study, taken as a whole, reports: Reported leave-one-out accuracy of TRD kmer clustering was less than 95%. With TRG, about 94% of biopsies (51 of 54) were classified correctly.

For each case, the template was genomic DNA from ten roughly 5.3-µm formalin-fixed paraffin-embedded scrolls. This chain uses TRGV2 with TRGJ1 or TRGJ2. The receptor comes from a human donor with celiac disease. Source material: a duodenal biopsy. In DNA, the CDR3 is TGCGCCACCTGGGACGGGCCGAAGGCTAGACTGTTCGTAGAGAAACTCTTT. It is translated as CATWDGPKARLFVEKLF.